Shown below are 10 T cell receptor beta chains from a single sample sequenced in a study of neoadjuvant anti-PD-1 for oral cavity cancer. Time point here: after neoadjuvant nivolumab, at surgical resection. TCRdb keeps only in-frame clones here, not all; method: immunoSEQ multiplex PCR. This table holds several thousand clones, 55% to 75% found once. The sequencing used PBMCs, collected after nivolumab (anti-PD-1) treatment. The receptor set was obtained from a person aged 35-79 years with oral cavity squamous cell carcinoma.

The genes are TRBV5-1 and TRBJ1-2, with TRBD1 matching over 7 bases. The CDR3 extends over 15 amino acids. V shed 1 base, J shed 2 bases, and the junction held 5 bases outside the gene matches. The V gene's germline CDR1 is SGHRS and CDR2 YFSETQ. CDR3 residues: CASSLLSGQNYGYTF. The CDR3 DNA sequence: TGCGCCAGCAGCTTGTTATCGGGACAGAACTATGGCTACACCTTC.

This clone was counted between two and nine times. The chain uses TRBV7-9 and TRBJ2-4; no firm D call. Trimming shortened V by 7 bases and J by 5 bases, and 15 bases separated the two germline ends. The CDR3 loop spans 14 amino acids. Germline CDR1 reads SEHNR; CDR2 reads FQNEAQ (reference sequence). The DNA for the CDR3 is TGTGCCAGCACCAGGACGAAGGGCCAAAACATTCAGTACTTC. It yields the protein CASTRTKGQNIQYF. The complete variable domain, with remaining parts taken from reference TRBV7-9 and TRBJ2-4, reads DTGVSQNPRHKITKRGQNVTFRCDPISEHNRLYWYRQTLGQGPEFLTYFQNEAQLEKSRLLSDRFSAERPKGSFSTLEIQRTEQGDSAMYLCASTRTKGQNIQYFGAGTRLSVL.

The rearrangement uses TRBV5-5 and TRBJ1-5, with 10 nucleotides matching TRBD1. Germline V lookup: CDR1 SGHKS, CDR2 YYEKEE (reference sequence). Trimming at V came to 3 bases and at J to 2 bases, leaving 2 bases not matched to a gene. CDR3 length equals 15 residues. CDR3 sequence reads: CASSSGTGGNQPQHF. CDR3 DNA sequence: TGTGCCAGCAGCTCCGGGACAGGGGGCAATCAGCCCCAGCATTTT.

This clone came up a few times. The rearrangement links TRBV4-2 to TRBJ2-3; 11 positions agree with TRBD2. The CDR3 is 16 residues long. The junction had 8 bases not matched to a gene; V was cut back by 3 bases and J by 6 bases. Germline V gives CDR1 LGHNA, CDR2 YNFKEQ. CDR3 coding DNA: TGTGCCAGCAGCCAGGAGACTAGCGGGGTATATGATACGCAGTATTTT. It translates to CASSQETSGVYDTQYF.

This chain links TRBV4-3 with TRBJ2-6, with TRBD1 matching over 10 bases. J gave up 1 base and V 0 bases, and 3 bases lay outside the gene matches. CDR3 length equals 18 residues. Germline CDR1 reads LGHNA; CDR2 reads YSLEER. The CDR3 region is CASSQEGTGASGANVLTF. CDR3 nucleotide sequence: TGCGCCAGCAGCCAAGAAGGGACAGGGGCTTCTGGGGCCAACGTCCTGACTTTC.

The chain uses TRBV7-2 and TRBJ1-6, with D possibly TRBD1 on 6 matching bases. Germline CDR1 and CDR2: SGHTA and FQGNSA. Trimming took off 5 bases at V and 0 bases at J, with 14 bases between the two ends. This CDR3 has 17 residues. CDR3: CASSPVGASSYNSPLHF. The CDR3 DNA reads as TGTGCCAGCAGCCCCGTGGGGGCTAGCTCCTATAATTCACCCCTCCACTTT.

The table lists this clone with a count of one. CDR3 sequence: CASSLEDYEQYF. The CDR3, as DNA: TGTGCCAGCAGCCTAGAGGATTACGAGCAGTACTTC. The V gene is TRBV5-6, the J gene TRBJ2-7; no clear D. Trimming stripped 4 bases from V and 4 bases from J, with 9 bases between. CDR3 length: 12 amino acids. Germline lookup yields CDR1 SGHDT and CDR2 YYEEEE. Complete variable domain (other parts from reference TRBV5-6 and TRBJ2-7): DAGVTQSPTHLIKTRGQQVTLRCSPKSGHDTVSWYQQALGQGPQFIFQYYEEEERQRGNFPDRFSGHQFPNYSSELNVNALLLGDSALYLCASSLEDYEQYFGPGTRLTVT.

This clone was observed a handful of times. The chain combines TRBV6-1 with TRBJ2-5, with TRBD2 matching 11 bases. The trim removed 3 bases at V and 2 bases at J, leaving 8 bases unmatched. This CDR3 spans 17 amino acids. CDR1 is MNHNS and CDR2 is SASEGT in the germline V gene. CDR3 nucleotide sequence: TGTGCCAGCAGTGACCCACTAGCGGGGGCCTCACAAGAGACCCAGTACTTC. Its translation: CASSDPLAGASQETQYF.

In this sample, this clone turned up once. V is TRBV18 and J is TRBJ1-1; D remains ambiguous. The CDR3 has 15 residues. V was clipped by 0 bases and J by 1 base, with 9 bases between them. Germline CDR1 reads KGHSH; CDR2 reads LQKENI. The CDR3: CASSPPVRGNTEAFF. The CDR3 DNA sequence: TGTGCCAGCTCACCACCGGTCCGTGGGAACACTGAAGCTTTCTTT.

This chain connects TRBV5-4 to TRBJ2-7; no firm D call. Per the germline V gene, CDR1 is SGHNT and CDR2 is YYREEE (reference sequence). This CDR3 is built from 16 residues. The V end was cut by 4 bases, the J end by 2 bases, with 19 bases between. Here the CDR3 reads CASSAKDTKITYEQYF. As DNA, the CDR3 is TGTGCCAGCAGCGCAAAAGACACCAAGATAACCTACGAGCAGTACTTC. Based on the CDR3 plus reference TRBV5-4 and TRBJ2-7, the full variable domain is ETGVTQSPTHLIKTRGQQVTLRCSSQSGHNTVSWYQQALGQGPQFIFQYYREEENGRGNFPPRFSGLQFPNYSSELNVNALELDDSALYLCASSAKDTKITYEQYFGPGTRLTVT.